The 8 T cell receptor beta chains in this list originate from one sample, sequenced in a study of blood T cell repertoires in COVID-19. Using immunoSEQ multiplex PCR, the repertoire was profiled, and TCRdb retains in-frame clones only, with some absent. Found here are about 87,000 clones, approximately 80% of them singletons; the top ten hold about 2%. Sample: peripheral blood. The source is a woman in her 70s with acute or convalescent COVID-19.

This clone was counted a few times. The V and J genes are TRBV12-5 and TRBJ1-1, with D possibly being TRBD1 (6 bases). Trimming took off 1 base at V and 5 bases at J, with 8 bases between the two ends. Germline lookup yields CDR1 LGHNT and CDR2 FRNRAP. The CDR3 loop spans 13 amino acids. The CDR3 bases are TGTGCTAGTGGTTTGGAACAGGGAACTGAAGCTTTCTTT. Translated: CASGLEQGTEAFF.

This rearrangement joins TRBV11-2 to TRBJ1-6; 9 nucleotides match TRBD1. The CDR3 spans 16 residues. With V trimmed by 4 bases and J by 9 bases, 10 bases remained unmatched. Germline V gene lookup returns CDR1 SGHAT and CDR2 FQNNGV. CDR3: CASSSSRGTGFSPLHF. The CDR3 DNA reads TGTGCCAGCAGCTCCAGTCGGGGGACAGGGTTTTCACCCCTCCACTTT.

This sequence joins TRBV10-2 and TRBJ1-1; D perhaps matches TRBD1 (6 bases). The CDR3 covers 14 residues. Germline CDR1 and CDR2: WSHSY and SAAADI. The ends were cut back, 1 base at V and 1 base at J, with 7 bases in the middle. Here the CDR3 reads CASSEWTENTEAFF. The CDR3 DNA reads as TGCGCCAGCAGTGAGTGGACAGAGAACACTGAAGCTTTCTTT.

This clone showed up just a few times. The rearrangement joins TRBV5-5 to TRBJ2-3, with 7 positions matching TRBD1. V lost 4 bases, J lost 2 bases, and 7 bases stayed unmatched. CDR1 and CDR2 from the germline V gene are SGHKS and YYEKEE (reference sequence). This CDR3 is 15 amino acids long. This CDR3 reads CASSPGDRLTDTQYF. CDR3 DNA sequence: TGTGCCAGCAGCCCAGGGGACAGACTCACAGATACGCAGTATTTT.

This chain uses TRBV7-2 with TRBJ1-3, with D perhaps matching TRBD1 (5 bases). The length of the CDR3 is 18 residues. Germline values: CDR1 SGHTA, CDR2 FQGNSA. V lost 5 bases and J lost 0, with 20 bases in between. The CDR3 here is CASSVRAYRQSSGNTIYF. The CDR3 coding sequence is TGTGCCAGCAGCGTCCGTGCGTACCGACAGAGCTCTGGAAACACCATATATTTT.

This chain connects TRBV28 to TRBJ2-3, with 7 bases lining up with TRBD1. CDR3 length: 16 residues. Germline CDR1 and CDR2: MDHEN and SYDVKM. V was pared by 3 bases and J by 4 bases, with 10 bases of the junction left unmatched. In DNA form, the CDR3 reads TGTGCCAGCAGTTTCCACACAGGGGAAGGGGCAGATACGCAGTATTTT. Its translation is CASSFHTGEGADTQYF.

This clone was seen many times. The chain carries TRBV7-9 and TRBJ2-2; D is unresolved. The CDR3 extends over 15 amino acids. Looked up from germline, CDR1 is SEHNR and CDR2 is FQNEAQ (reference sequence). Trimming shortened V by 4 bases and J by 0 bases, and 9 bases separated the two germline ends. The CDR3 coding sequence is TGTGCCAGCAGCTCAATACAGTCGAACACCGGGGAGCTGTTTTTT. It codes for CASSSIQSNTGELFF.

The rearrangement links TRBV5-4 to TRBJ2-1; 7 nucleotides align to TRBD1. The CDR3 covers 12 residues. In germline, CDR1 is SGHNT, CDR2 YYREEE (reference sequence). The V gene end was trimmed by 0 bases and the J gene end by 13 bases; junction bases not matched to a gene: 4. CDR3 DNA sequence: TGTGCCAGCAGCTTGGACAGGGGCTCTCAGTTCTTC. It codes for CASSLDRGSQFF.